The TCR beta chain described here comes from a study of T-cell memory formation after mild COVID-19. Notes on the study in general: Contracting clones, day 15 to 85, had balanced CD4/CD8, and later expanders favored CD4+. CM and EM subsets held most contracting CD4+ clones; EMRA held CD8+ ones.

TCRdb re-analysed the 5' RACE reads in MiXCR, keeping a single row per CDR3 protein. Among 300,000 to 400,000 distinct CDR3 sequences listed, around 30% were seen once. The CDR3 has 13 residues. Germline CDR1 is SSHAT and CDR2 is FNYEAQ (reference sequence). Of note for this clonotype: Its cognate antigen is unknown. Germline is not matched at one junction end, which may reflect a read error.

The sequenced sample was PBMCs or a T cell subset sorted from them (not recorded which). The TCR comes from an adult woman who had mild COVID-19 (a few samples of this study predate the infection). Cell type and time point are not known. V is TRBV7-7 and J is TRBJ1-3; D remains unclear. In nucleotides, the CDR3 is TGTGCTAGCAGCGCCGGGAAAGGAAACACCATATATTTT. This codes for CASSAGKGNTIYF.